This T cell receptor (beta chain) was profiled in a study of blood T cell repertoires in COVID-19. Study context: Samples of COVID-19 (acute and convalescent) were obtained from the United States, Italy and Spain. PBMCs, B-cell-depleted T cells, or T cells provided the cDNA or gDNA that made up the material.

Germline-derived CDR1 and CDR2 are SGHTA and FQGNSA. The ends were cut back, 8 bases at V and 2 bases at J, with 14 bases in the middle. This CDR3 comprises 14 residues. Original handling: By means of reference gene primer amplification, nucleated cell counts were estimated. This table comes from immunoSEQ multiplex PCR, and its TCRdb copy is limited to in-frame clones, with some not included. V and J calls and clone size are as listed in that table; D and trimming were resolved from the DNA. The sample carries 80,000 to 100,000 clones, about 84% recorded once. The source material was peripheral blood. The TCR was taken from a man in his fifties or sixties with acute or convalescent COVID-19. The chain carries TRBV7-2 and TRBJ2-3, with TRBD2 as a possible D gene (5 bases). CDR3 in amino acids: CASGWTSDTDTQYF. The CDR3 DNA sequence: TGTGCCAGCGGATGGACTTCCGACACAGATACGCAGTATTTT.